This entry lists 17 T cell receptor beta chains sequenced from one sample in a study of T cells after yellow fever vaccination. TCRdb reanalysed the 5' RACE reads using MiXCR and keeps one entry per CDR3 protein. The sample has 160,000 or so distinct CDR3 sequences; about 7% are singletons. Sequenced material: CD4+ T cells sorted from PBMCs, taken around 5 days after the first yellow fever vaccination. The receptors were gathered from a man between 18 and 35 years old who received the YFV17D yellow fever vaccine.

The chain joins TRBV6-1 to TRBJ1-5; 8 bases agree with TRBD1. The CDR3 has 15 residues. Germline-derived CDR1 and CDR2 are MNHNS and SASEGT. V shed 4 bases and J 1 base; nucleotides not matched to a gene: 3. CDR3 DNA: TGTGCCAGCAGTGGACAGGGGAGAAGCAATCAGCCCCAGCATTTT. This sequence encodes CASSGQGRSNQPQHF.

This clonotype was seen more than once but under ten times. The gene calls are TRBV18 and TRBJ2-4; D might be TRBD1 (6 bases). The CDR3 sequence is 15 residues long. Germline CDR1 KGHSH, CDR2 LQKENI. The V and J ends lost 6 bases and 0 bases respectively, with 12 bases between them. The CDR3 region has the DNA TGTGCCAGCTCCACAGGGAGTTCAGCCAAAAACATTCAGTACTTC. The encoded protein is CASSTGSSAKNIQYF.

This chain connects TRBV27 to TRBJ2-7, with 10 bases lining up with TRBD1. In germline, CDR1 is MNHEY, CDR2 SMNVEV (reference sequence). The CDR3 length is 17 residues. J gave up 4 bases and V 3 bases, and 12 bases lay outside the gene matches. CDR3 loop: CASSFAGVGTGAYEQYF. CDR3 nucleotides: TGTGCCAGCAGTTTTGCTGGGGTGGGGACAGGGGCGTACGAGCAGTACTTC.

This clonotype was observed at least ten times. The rearrangement links TRBV7-2 to TRBJ2-1; D is possibly TRBD1 (5 bases). The CDR3 is 14 residues long. V was shortened by 3 bases and J by 9 bases, with 15 bases between the two germline ends. CDR1 is SGHTA, CDR2 FQGNSA, per germline. The CDR3 reads CASSFRVSGPEQFF. CDR3 in DNA: TGTGCCAGCAGCTTCAGGGTTTCGGGTCCTGAGCAGTTCTTC.

This clonotype was recorded at least ten times. The chain uses TRBV11-2 and TRBJ2-3; D not certain. Germline CDR1 and CDR2: SGHAT and FQNNGV. CDR3 length: 16 residues. V was clipped by 6 bases and J by 1 base, with 17 bases between them. CDR3 protein: CASRDPRRRGTDTQYF. The DNA of the CDR3 is TGTGCCAGCAGAGACCCCCGCAGACGTGGCACAGATACGCAGTATTTT.

This clonotype came up a few times. The chain is built from TRBV19 and TRBJ2-3, with 11 bases that match TRBD2. The junction had 4 bases not matched to a gene; V was cut back by 5 bases and J by 0 bases. The germline V gene has CDR1 LNHDA and CDR2 SQIVND (reference sequence). The CDR3 totals 16 residues. This chain's CDR3 is CASSLRLAGSTDTQYF. The CDR3 DNA sequence: TGTGCCAGTAGTCTAAGACTAGCGGGGAGCACAGATACGCAGTATTTT.

DNA of the CDR3: TGTGCCAGCCTTAGACTAAACACCGGGGAGCTGTTTTTT. Encoded protein: CASLRLNTGELFF. The chain carries TRBV2 and TRBJ2-2, with D perhaps TRBD2 (5 bases). The germline V and J ends were trimmed by 8 bases and 2 bases, with 9 bases remaining between them. The CDR3 loop spans 13 amino acids. The V gene's germline CDR1 is SNHLY and CDR2 FYNNEI.

This clonotype was observed many times. The chain employs TRBV7-2 and TRBJ2-1; 8 nucleotides align to TRBD2. In germline, CDR1 is SGHTA, CDR2 FQGNSA. The ends lost 5 bases at V and 9 bases at J; junction bases unmatched: 12. There are 15 residues in the CDR3. For the CDR3, the DNA is TGTGCCAGCAGCCGGGGGGGACTCTTGGAAGGTGAGCAGTTCTTC. It encodes CASSRGGLLEGEQFF.

This clonotype was counted many times. The chain recombines TRBV12-3 or TRBV12-4 with TRBJ2-5; 12 bases align to TRBD2. This CDR3 comprises 15 residues. V shed 0 bases, J shed 4 bases, and the junction held 0 bases outside the gene matches. The CDR3 sequence is CASSLALAGGETQYF. DNA of the CDR3: TGTGCCAGCAGTTTAGCACTAGCGGGAGGAGAGACCCAGTACTTC.

At least ten counts were recorded for this clonotype. DNA for the CDR3: TGCAGTGCTAGGTTCCCCCCAGGGTATGAGCAGTTCTTC. This translates into CSARFPPGYEQFF. The chain has TRBV20-1 and TRBJ2-1; D may be TRBD1 (5 bases). The CDR3 consists of 13 residues. Trimming removed 3 bases from V and 8 bases from J, with 14 bases in between. Germline loops: CDR1 DFQATT, CDR2 SNEGSKA (reference sequence).

This clonotype was counted at least ten times. V usage is TRBV5-4 and J usage is TRBJ2-3, with TRBD2 matching over 9 bases. J gave up 0 bases and V 0 bases, and 5 bases lay outside the gene matches. This CDR3 has 17 amino acids. Germline assignment: CDR1 SGHNT and CDR2 YYREEE (reference sequence). The CDR3 DNA follows: TGTGCCAGCAGCTTGGTGGGCCTAGCGGGAAGCACAGATACGCAGTATTTT. Protein sequence: CASSLVGLAGSTDTQYF.

CDR3 amino acids: CASGPRAGARDSNQPQHF. As DNA, the CDR3 is TGTGCCAGCGGCCCTAGGGCGGGGGCACGGGATAGCAATCAGCCCCAGCATTTT. The V gene is TRBV11-2, the J gene TRBJ1-5; perhaps TRBD1 as D (6 bases). Germline CDR1 SGHAT, CDR2 FQNNGV. CDR3 length: 18 amino acids. Deletions cut 8 bases from V and 0 bases from J, with 23 bases between.

This clonotype was detected only a few times. This chain uses TRBV5-6 with TRBJ2-2; no clear D gene. The CDR3 length is 13 residues. In germline, CDR1 is SGHDT, CDR2 YYEEEE. V lost 4 bases and J lost 3, with 7 bases in between. The CDR3 sequence is CASSPRHTGELFF. For the CDR3, the DNA is TGTGCCAGCAGCCCCCGACACACCGGGGAGCTGTTTTTT.

There are many counts of this clonotype. This rearrangement joins TRBV5-1 to TRBJ2-5, with 7 positions matching TRBD2. CDR1 is SGHRS, CDR2 YFSETQ, per germline. This CDR3 spans 16 amino acids. V lost 6 bases, J lost 4 bases, and 15 bases stayed unmatched. The CDR3 DNA is TGCGCCAGCACCACTGGCGCCGGACTAGGAGCAGAGACCCAGTACTTC. Its protein product is CASTTGAGLGAETQYF.

The chain recombines TRBV25-1 with TRBJ2-7; tentatively, D is TRBD1 or TRBD2 (7 bases each). Per germline, CDR1 MGHDK and CDR2 SYGVNS. The length of the CDR3 is 17 residues. V shed 1 base and J shed 2 bases, with 18 bases lying between them. In DNA form, the CDR3 reads TGTGCCAGCAGTGAATTTAAGGGGGCGGGGGATCCCTACGAGCAGTACTTC. It specifies CASSEFKGAGDPYEQYF.

This clonotype was seen only a few times. The CDR3 coding sequence is TGTGCCAGCAGCCAGGGGGACATACCTAGCACAGATACGCAGTATTTT. It translates to CASSQGDIPSTDTQYF. The V and J genes are TRBV4-2 and TRBJ2-3; TRBD1 might be the D (6 bases). Germline V gene data show CDR1 as LGHNA and CDR2 as YNFKEQ. The CDR3 consists of 16 residues. Trimming shortened V by 3 bases and J by 0 bases, and 13 bases separated the two germline ends.

This chain connects TRBV18 to TRBJ2-7; TRBD1 matches at 9 bases. Per the germline V gene, CDR1 is KGHSH and CDR2 is LQKENI. The CDR3 loop spans 16 amino acids. V lost 1 base to trimming and J lost 3 bases; unmatched junction nucleotides: 7. Written as DNA, the CDR3 is TGTGCCAGCTCACCACATGGACAGGGGCCAATCTACGAGCAGTACGTC. Translating gives CASSPHGQGPIYEQYV.